The 3 T cell receptor beta chains reported below all come from one sample, sequenced in a study of blood T cell repertoires in COVID-19 (dated by TCRdb to 2020 to 2022). The library was generated by the immunoSEQ multiplex PCR assay. Imported from immuneACCESS, the table was reduced by TCRdb to in-frame sequences with V and J called. These copies leave out some clones; in studies compared against another copy, an unresolved V gene accounts for under half, and the cause of the remainder is not known. In this sample the table shows 200,000 to 250,000 clones, under 85% of which occur a single time. Clones ranked in the top ten supply roughly 7.6% of the sample. The sequenced sample consisted of peripheral blood. The receptors originated from a woman of 80 years or more with COVID-19, enrolled during active disease.

The chain joins TRBV6-6 to TRBJ2-1; D is perhaps TRBD2 (6 bases). Per germline, CDR1 MNHNY and CDR2 SVGAGI (reference sequence). This CDR3 is 16 amino acids long. Between the trimmed V and J ends, which lost 2 bases and 8 bases, there was a span of 19 bases. CDR3 sequence (DNA): TGTGCCAGCAGTTACGGCCCGGGAGCCTCCGGCGATGAGCAGTTCTTC. Its translation is CASSYGPGASGDEQFF.

V is TRBV6-1 and J is TRBJ1-3; weak D call: TRBD1 (5 bases). Per germline, CDR1 MNHNS and CDR2 SASEGT. Trimming cost V 4 bases and J 0 bases, with 19 bases left between them. The CDR3 contains 18 residues. The CDR3 DNA is TGTGCCAGCAGTGCCTGGGGCAGGATCCAACTCTCTGGAAACACCATATATTTT. Protein: CASSAWGRIQLSGNTIYF.

J is TRBJ2-3 and V is TRBV5-8; TRBD1 agrees at 7 bases. After removal of 3 bases from V and 9 bases from J, the junction contained 7 bases not matched to a gene. Germline V gene lookup returns CDR1 SGHTS and CDR2 YDEGEE. CDR3 size: 13 residues. The CDR3 protein is CASSWTGRRTQYF. CDR3 in DNA: TGTGCCAGCAGCTGGACAGGCAGGAGGACGCAGTATTTT. Filled out from reference TRBV5-8 and TRBJ2-3, the complete variable domain reads EAGVTQSPTHLIKTRGQQATLRCSPISGHTSVYWYQQALGLGLQFLLWYDEGEERNRGNFPPRFSGRQFPNYSSELNVNALELEDSALYLCASSWTGRRTQYFGPGTRLTVL.